This T cell receptor (beta chain) was retrieved from a study of blood T cells in healthy people across ages. Overall study results and limits: More naive CD4+ cells and higher diversity marked long-lived donors relative to aged donors. PBMC samples, being unsorted, prevented any conclusive comparison of naive and antigen-experienced cells.

Note on this clonotype: Its specificity is not known.

Germline V gives CDR1 SGHDT, CDR2 YYEEEE. The CDR3 consists of 15 residues. Trimming shortened V by 3 bases and J by 4 bases, and 14 bases separated the two germline ends. The authors drew about 9.9 milliliters of peripheral blood from each donor. The extraction recovered at least 6 micrograms of total RNA per sample. PCR was performed a second time for about 6 to 12 cycles using a sample-barcoded 5' primer and a J-beta primer mix. TCRdb itself ran the 5' RACE reads through MiXCR, one entry per CDR3 protein. This table holds about 1.8 million distinct CDR3 sequences, roughly 52% found once. V usage is TRBV5-6 and J usage is TRBJ1-5, with D perhaps matching TRBD1 (5 bases). The specimen sequenced was blood. This receptor was taken from a woman in her thirties or forties in good health. CDR3: CASSSTGRFNQPQHF. CDR3 nucleotide sequence: TGTGCCAGCAGCTCAACGGGGCGTTTTAATCAGCCCCAGCATTTT.